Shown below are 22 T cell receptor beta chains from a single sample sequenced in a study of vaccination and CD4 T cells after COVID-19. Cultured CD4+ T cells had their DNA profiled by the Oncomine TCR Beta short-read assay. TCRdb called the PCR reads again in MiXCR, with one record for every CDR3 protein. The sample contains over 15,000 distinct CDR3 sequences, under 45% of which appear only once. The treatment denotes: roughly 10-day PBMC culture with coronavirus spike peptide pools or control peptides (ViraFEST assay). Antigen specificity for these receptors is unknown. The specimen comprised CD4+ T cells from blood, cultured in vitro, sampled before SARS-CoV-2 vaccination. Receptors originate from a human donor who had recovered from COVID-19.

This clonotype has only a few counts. Here the CDR3 reads CASSLRGGDSGYTF. As DNA, the CDR3 is TGTGCCAGCAGCTTAAGGGGAGGGGACAGCGGCTACACCTTC. The V call is TRBV11-3, the J call TRBJ1-2, with 7 bases identical to TRBD1. CDR3 length: 14 amino acids. Germline V gives CDR1 SGHNT, CDR2 YENEEA. J was trimmed by 8 bases and V by 2 bases; bases with no gene match: 8.

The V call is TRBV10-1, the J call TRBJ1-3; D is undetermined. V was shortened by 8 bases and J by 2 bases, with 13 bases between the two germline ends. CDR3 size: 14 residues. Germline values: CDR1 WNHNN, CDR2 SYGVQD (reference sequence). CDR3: CASAGRVTGNTIYF. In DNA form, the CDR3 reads TGCGCCAGCGCCGGACGGGTTACTGGAAACACCATATATTTT.

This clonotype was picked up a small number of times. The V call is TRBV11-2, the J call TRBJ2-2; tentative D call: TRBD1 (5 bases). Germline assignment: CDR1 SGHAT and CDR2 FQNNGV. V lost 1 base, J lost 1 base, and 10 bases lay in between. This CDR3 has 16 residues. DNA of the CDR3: TGTGCCAGCAGCTTAGCTGGGGCGGTGAACACCGGGGAGCTGTTTTTT. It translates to CASSLAGAVNTGELFF. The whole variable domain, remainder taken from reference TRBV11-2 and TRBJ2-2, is EAGVAQSPRYKIIEKRQSVAFWCNPISGHATLYWYQQILGQGPKLLIQFQNNGVVDDSQLPKDRFSAERLKGVDSTLKIQPAKLEDSAVYLCASSLAGAVNTGELFFGEGSRLTVL.

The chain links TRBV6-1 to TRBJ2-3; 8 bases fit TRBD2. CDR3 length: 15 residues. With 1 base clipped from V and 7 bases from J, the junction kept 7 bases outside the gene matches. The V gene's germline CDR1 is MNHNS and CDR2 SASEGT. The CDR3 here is CASSEGGGGHNTQYF. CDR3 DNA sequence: TGTGCCAGCAGTGAAGGCGGCGGGGGGCATAATACGCAGTATTTT.

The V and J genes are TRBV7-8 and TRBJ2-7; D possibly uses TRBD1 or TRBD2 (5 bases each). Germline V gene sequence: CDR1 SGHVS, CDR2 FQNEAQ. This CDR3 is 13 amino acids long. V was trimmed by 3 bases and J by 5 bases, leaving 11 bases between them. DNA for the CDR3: TGTGCCAGCAGCTTCCGGGACGGTGACGAGCAGTACTTC. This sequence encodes CASSFRDGDEQYF.

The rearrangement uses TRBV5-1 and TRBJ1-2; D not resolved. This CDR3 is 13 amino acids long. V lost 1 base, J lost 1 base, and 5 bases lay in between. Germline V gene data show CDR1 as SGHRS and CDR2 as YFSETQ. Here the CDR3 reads CASSLTDNYGYTF. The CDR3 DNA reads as TGCGCCAGCAGCTTGACGGATAACTATGGCTACACCTTC.

This CDR3 reads CASSPGRSSYNSPLHF. The CDR3 coding sequence is TGTGCCAGCAGTCCCGGTCGGAGCTCCTATAATTCACCCCTCCACTTT. V usage is TRBV27 and J usage is TRBJ1-6; no clear D. This CDR3 comprises 16 residues. V gave up 5 bases and J gave up 0 bases, with 11 bases separating them. CDR1 MNHEY and CDR2 SMNVEV come from the germline V gene (reference sequence).

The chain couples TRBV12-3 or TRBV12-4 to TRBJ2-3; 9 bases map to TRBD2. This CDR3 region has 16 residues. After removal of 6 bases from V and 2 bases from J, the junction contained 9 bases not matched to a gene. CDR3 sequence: CASRPTLAGNTDTQYF. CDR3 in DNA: TGTGCCAGCAGGCCAACCCTAGCGGGGAACACAGATACGCAGTATTTT.

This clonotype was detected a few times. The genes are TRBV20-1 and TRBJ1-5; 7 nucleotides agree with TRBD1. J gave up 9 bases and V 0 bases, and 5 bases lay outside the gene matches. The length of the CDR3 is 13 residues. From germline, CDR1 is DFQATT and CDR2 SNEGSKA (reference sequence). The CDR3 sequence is CSARDIQGVPQHF. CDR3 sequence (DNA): TGCAGTGCTAGAGATATTCAGGGGGTGCCCCAGCATTTT.

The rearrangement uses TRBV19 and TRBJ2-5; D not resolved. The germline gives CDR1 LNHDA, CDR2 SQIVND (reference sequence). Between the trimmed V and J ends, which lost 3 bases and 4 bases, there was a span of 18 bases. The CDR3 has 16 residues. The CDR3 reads CASSIARTPMGETQYF. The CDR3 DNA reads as TGTGCCAGTAGTATTGCTCGGACCCCCATGGGAGAGACCCAGTACTTC.

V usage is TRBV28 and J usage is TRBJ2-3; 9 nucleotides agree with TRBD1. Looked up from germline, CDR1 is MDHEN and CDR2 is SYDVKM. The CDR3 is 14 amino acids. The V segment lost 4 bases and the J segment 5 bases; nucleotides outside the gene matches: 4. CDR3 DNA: TGTGCCAGCAGTTGGGACAGGGTTAGAGATACGCAGTATTTT. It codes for CASSWDRVRDTQYF.

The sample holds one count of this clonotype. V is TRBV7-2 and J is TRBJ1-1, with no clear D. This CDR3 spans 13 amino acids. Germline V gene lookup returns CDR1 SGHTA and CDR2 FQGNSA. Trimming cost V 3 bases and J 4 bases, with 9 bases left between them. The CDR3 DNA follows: TGTGCCAGCAGCTTGGTGCCGGGCACTGAAGCTTTCTTT. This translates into CASSLVPGTEAFF.

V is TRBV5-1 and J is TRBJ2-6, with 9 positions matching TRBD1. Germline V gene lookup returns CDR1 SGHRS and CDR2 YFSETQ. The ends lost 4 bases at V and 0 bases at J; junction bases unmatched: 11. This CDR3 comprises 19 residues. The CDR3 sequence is CASSRQGTGQISGANVLTF. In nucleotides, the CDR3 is TGCGCCAGCAGCCGACAAGGGACAGGGCAAATCTCTGGGGCCAACGTCCTGACTTTC.

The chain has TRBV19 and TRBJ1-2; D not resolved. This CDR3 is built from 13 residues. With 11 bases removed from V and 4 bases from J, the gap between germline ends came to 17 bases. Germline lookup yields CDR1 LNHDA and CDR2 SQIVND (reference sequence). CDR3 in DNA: TGTGCCTCCCGCTCAGGTTCCCTCTATGGCTACACCTTC. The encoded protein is CASRSGSLYGYTF.

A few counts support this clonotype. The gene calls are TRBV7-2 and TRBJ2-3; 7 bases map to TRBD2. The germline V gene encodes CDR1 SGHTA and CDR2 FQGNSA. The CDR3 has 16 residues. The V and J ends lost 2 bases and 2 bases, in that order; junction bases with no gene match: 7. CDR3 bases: TGTGCCAGCAGCTTACAACCGGGACTAAACACAGATACGCAGTATTTT. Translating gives CASSLQPGLNTDTQYF. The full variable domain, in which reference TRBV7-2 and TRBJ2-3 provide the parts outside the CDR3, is GAGVSQSPSNKVTEKGKDVELRCDPISGHTALYWYRQSLGQGLEFLIYFQGNSAPDKSGLPSDRFSAERTGGSVSTLTIQRTQQEDSAVYLCASSLQPGLNTDTQYFGPGTRLTVL.

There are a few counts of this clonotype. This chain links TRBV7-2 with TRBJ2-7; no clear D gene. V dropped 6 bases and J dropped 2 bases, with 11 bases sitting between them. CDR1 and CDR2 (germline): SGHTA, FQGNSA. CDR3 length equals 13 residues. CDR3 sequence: CASSYDSTYEQYF. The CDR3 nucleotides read TGTGCCAGCAGTTACGACTCAACCTACGAGCAGTACTTC.

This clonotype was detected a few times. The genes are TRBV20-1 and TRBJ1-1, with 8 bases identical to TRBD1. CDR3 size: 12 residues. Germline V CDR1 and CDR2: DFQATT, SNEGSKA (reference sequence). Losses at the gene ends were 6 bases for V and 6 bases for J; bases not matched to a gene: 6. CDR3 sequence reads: CSAGQGFAEAFF. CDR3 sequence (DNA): TGCAGTGCCGGACAGGGTTTTGCTGAAGCTTTCTTT.

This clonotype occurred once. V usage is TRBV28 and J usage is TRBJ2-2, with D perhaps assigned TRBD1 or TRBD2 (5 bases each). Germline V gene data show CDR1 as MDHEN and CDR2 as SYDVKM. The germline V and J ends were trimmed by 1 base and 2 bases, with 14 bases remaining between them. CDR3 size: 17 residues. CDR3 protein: CASSLSSGPINTGELFF. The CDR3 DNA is TGTGCCAGCAGTTTATCGTCGGGACCAATTAACACCGGGGAGCTGTTTTTT.

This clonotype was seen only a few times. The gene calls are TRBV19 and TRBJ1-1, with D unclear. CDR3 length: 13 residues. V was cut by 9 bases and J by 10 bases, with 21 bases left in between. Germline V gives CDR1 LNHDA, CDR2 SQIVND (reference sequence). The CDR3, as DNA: TGTGCCAGCCCGGGCCCCGGAAGAGGTCCAGCTTTCTTT. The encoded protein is CASPGPGRGPAFF.

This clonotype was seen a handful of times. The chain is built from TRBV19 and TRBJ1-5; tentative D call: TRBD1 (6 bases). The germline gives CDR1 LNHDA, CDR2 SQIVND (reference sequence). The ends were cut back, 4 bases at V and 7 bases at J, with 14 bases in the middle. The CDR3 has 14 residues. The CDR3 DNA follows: TGTGCCAGTAGTAAACAGGGATCCGGCCAGCCCCAGCATTTT. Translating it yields CASSKQGSGQPQHF.

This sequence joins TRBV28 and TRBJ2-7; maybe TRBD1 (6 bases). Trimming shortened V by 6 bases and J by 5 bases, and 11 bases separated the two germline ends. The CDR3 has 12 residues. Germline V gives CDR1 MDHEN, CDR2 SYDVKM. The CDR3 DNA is TGTGCCAGCAGACAGGGAACCCACGAGCAGTACTTC. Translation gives CASRQGTHEQYF.

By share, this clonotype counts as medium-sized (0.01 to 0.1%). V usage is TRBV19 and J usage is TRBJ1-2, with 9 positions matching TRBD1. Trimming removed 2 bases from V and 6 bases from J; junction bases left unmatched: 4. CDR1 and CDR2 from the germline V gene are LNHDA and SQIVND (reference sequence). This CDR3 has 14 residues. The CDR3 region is CASSIPGTGHGYTF. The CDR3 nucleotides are TGTGCCAGTAGTATACCTGGGACAGGGCATGGCTACACCTTC.